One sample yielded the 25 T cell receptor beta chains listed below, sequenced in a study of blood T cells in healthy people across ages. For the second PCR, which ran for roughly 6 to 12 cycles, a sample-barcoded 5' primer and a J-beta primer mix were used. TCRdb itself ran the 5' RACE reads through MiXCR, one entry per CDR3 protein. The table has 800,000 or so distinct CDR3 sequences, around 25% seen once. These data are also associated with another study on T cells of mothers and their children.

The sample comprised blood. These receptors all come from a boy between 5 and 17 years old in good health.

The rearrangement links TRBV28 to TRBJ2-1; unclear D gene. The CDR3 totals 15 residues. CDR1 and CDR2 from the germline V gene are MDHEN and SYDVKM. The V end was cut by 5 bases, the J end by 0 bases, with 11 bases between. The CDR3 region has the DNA TGTGCCAGCAGTCTAATCCGAAGCTCCTACAATGAGCAGTTCTTC. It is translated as CASSLIRSSYNEQFF.

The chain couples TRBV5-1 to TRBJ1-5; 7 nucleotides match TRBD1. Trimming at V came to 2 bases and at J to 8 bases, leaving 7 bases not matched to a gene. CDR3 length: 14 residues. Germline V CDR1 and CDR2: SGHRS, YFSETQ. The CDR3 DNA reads TGCGCCAGCAGCTTAAGAGGGGGCGCCGAGCCCCAGCATTTT. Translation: CASSLRGGAEPQHF.

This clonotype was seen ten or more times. CDR3 nucleotide sequence: TGTGCCAGCAGTACCCACGGGGTGCGGCGCTATGGCTACACCTTC. Its protein product is CASSTHGVRRYGYTF. The chain combines TRBV12-3 or TRBV12-4 with TRBJ1-2; D call uncertain. V dropped 5 bases and J dropped 4 bases, with 17 bases sitting between them. CDR3 length: 15 amino acids.

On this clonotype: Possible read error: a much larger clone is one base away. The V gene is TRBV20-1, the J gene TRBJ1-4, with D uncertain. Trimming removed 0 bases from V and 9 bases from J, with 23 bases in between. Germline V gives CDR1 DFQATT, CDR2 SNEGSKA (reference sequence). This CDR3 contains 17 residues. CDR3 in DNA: TGCAGTGCTAGAGATACCAAGGGATCGGCGGCCGGGAAAAAACTGTTTTTT. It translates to CSARDTKGSAAGKKLFF.

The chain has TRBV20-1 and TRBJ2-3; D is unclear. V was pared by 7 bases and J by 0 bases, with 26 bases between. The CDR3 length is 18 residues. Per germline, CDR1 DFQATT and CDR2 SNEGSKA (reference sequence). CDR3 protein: CSDRDGASGIPSTDTQYF. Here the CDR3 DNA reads TGCAGTGATCGAGACGGCGCTAGTGGTATACCTAGCACAGATACGCAGTATTTT.

The CDR3, as DNA: TGTGCCAGCAGCCCGGGACAGCTCACTGAAGCTTTCTTT. It specifies CASSPGQLTEAFF. The gene calls are TRBV6-2 or TRBV6-3 and TRBJ1-1, with 7 bases aligning to TRBD1. The J segment lost 4 bases and the V segment lost 6 bases, leaving 5 bases of the junction unmatched. Germline CDR1 MNHEY, CDR2 SVGEGT. The CDR3 runs to 13 residues.

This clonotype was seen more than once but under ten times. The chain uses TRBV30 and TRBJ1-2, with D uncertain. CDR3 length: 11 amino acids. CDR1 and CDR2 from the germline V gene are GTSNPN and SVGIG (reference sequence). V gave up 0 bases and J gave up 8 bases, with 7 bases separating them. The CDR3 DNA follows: TGTGCCTGGAGTGTACCTGGAGGCTACACCTTC. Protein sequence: CAWSVPGGYTF.

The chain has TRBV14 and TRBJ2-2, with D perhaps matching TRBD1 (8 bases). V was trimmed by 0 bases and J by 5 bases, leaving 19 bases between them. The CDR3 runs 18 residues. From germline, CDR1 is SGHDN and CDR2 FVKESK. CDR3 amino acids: CASSQETGEGFGTGELFF. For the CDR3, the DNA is TGTGCCAGCAGCCAAGAGACAGGGGAGGGGTTTGGTACCGGGGAGCTGTTTTTT. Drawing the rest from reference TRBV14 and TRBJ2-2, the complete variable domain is EAGVTQFPSHSVIEKGQTVTLRCDPISGHDNLYWYRRVMGKEIKFLLHFVKESKQDESGMPNNRFLAERTGGTYSTLKVQPAELEDSGVYFCASSQETGEGFGTGELFFGEGSRLTVL.

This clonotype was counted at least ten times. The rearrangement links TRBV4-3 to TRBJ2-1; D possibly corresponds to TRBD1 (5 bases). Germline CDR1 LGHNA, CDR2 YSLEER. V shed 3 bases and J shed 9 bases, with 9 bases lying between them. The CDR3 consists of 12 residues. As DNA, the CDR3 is TGCGCCAGCAGCCAGGATAGGGGTGAGCAGTTCTTC. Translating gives CASSQDRGEQFF.

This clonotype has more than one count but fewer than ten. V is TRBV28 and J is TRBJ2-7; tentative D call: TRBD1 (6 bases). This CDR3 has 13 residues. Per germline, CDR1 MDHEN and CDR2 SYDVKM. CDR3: CATRDTNRYEQYF. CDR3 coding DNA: TGTGCGACCCGGGACACAAACCGCTACGAGCAGTACTTC.

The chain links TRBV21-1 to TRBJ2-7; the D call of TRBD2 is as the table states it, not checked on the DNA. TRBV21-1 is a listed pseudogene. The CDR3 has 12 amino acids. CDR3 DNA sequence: TGTGCCAGCAGCCCGCTAGAATACGAGCAGTACTTC. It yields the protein CASSPLEYEQYF.

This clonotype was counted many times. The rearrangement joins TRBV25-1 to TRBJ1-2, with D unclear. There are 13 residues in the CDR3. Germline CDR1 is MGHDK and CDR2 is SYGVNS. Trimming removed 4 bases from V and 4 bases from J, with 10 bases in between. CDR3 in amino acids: CASSVTEGYGYTF. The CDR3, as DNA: TGTGCCAGCAGTGTAACAGAAGGCTATGGCTACACCTTC.

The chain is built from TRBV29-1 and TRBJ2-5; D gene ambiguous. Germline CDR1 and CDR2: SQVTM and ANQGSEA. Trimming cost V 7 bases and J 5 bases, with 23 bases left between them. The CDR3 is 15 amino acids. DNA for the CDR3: TGCAGCGCAGCGTTCTACGGCAAGGTCTGGGAGACCCAGTACTTC. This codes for CSAAFYGKVWETQYF.

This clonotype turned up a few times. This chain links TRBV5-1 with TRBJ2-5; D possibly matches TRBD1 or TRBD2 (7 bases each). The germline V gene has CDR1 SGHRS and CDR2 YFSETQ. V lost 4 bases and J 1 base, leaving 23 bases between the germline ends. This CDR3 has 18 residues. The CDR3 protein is CASSPRGLAVLAQETQYF. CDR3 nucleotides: TGCGCCAGCAGCCCGAGGGGGCTAGCGGTTCTGGCCCAAGAGACCCAGTACTTC.

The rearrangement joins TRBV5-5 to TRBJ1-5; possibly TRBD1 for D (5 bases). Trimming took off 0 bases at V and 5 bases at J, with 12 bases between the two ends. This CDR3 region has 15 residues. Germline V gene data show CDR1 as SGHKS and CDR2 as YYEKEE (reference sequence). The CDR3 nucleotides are TGTGCCAGCAGCTTGGTCGCAGGGATGGATCAGCCCCAGCATTTT. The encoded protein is CASSLVAGMDQPQHF.

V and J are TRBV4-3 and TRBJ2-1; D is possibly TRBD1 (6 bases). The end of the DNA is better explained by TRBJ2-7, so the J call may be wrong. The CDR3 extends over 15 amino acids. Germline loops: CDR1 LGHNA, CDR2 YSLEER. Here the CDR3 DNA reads TGCGCCAGCAGCCAAGTTCCCGGGGACACCTACGAGCAGTACTTC. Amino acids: CASSQVPGDTYEQYF.

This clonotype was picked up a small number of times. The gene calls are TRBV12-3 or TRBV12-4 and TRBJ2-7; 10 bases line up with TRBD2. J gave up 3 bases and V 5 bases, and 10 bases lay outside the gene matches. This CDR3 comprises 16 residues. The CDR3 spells CASSPGLALWDYEQYF. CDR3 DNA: TGTGCCAGCAGTCCGGGACTAGCGTTATGGGACTACGAGCAGTACTTC.

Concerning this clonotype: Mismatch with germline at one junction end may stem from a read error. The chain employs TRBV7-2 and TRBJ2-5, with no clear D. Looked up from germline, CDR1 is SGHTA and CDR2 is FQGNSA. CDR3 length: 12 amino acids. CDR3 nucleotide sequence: TGTGCCTGCAGCTTAGGTGGTCAGACCCAGTACTTC. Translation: CACSLGGQTQYF. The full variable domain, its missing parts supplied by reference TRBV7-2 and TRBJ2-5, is GAGVSQSPSNKVTEKGKDVELRCDPISGHTALYWYRQSLGQGLEFLIYFQGNSAPDKSGLPSDRFSAERTGGSVSTLTIQRTQQEDSAVYLCACSLGGQTQYFGPGTRLLVL.

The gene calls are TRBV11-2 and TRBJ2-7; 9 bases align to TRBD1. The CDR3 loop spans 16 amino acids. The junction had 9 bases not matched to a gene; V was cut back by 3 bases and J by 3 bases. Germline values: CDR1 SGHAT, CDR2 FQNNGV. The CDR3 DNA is TGTGCCAGCAGCTTTTCCGGGACAGGGAGTTTCTACGAGCAGTACTTC. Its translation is CASSFSGTGSFYEQYF.

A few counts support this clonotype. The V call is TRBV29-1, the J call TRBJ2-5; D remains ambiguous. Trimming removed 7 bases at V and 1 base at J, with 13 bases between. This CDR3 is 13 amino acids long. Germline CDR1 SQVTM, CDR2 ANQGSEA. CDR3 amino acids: CSGAGSGQETQYF. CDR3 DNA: TGCAGCGGGGCAGGCAGTGGCCAAGAGACCCAGTACTTC.

CDR3 sequence: CASSLVPGGEDLRGNEKLFF. The CDR3 bases are TGTGCCAGCAGCTTAGTCCCAGGGGGCGAAGACCTTAGGGGTAATGAAAAACTGTTTTTT. The chain links TRBV7-2 to TRBJ1-4; TRBD1 matches 8 bases. There are 20 residues in the CDR3. Germline CDR1 is SGHTA and CDR2 is FQGNSA. V shed 1 base, J shed 4 bases, and the junction held 17 bases outside the gene matches. Full variable domain (outside the CDR3, taken from reference TRBV7-2 and TRBJ1-4): GAGVSQSPSNKVTEKGKDVELRCDPISGHTALYWYRQSLGQGLEFLIYFQGNSAPDKSGLPSDRFSAERTGGSVSTLTIQRTQQEDSAVYLCASSLVPGGEDLRGNEKLFFGSGTQLSVL.

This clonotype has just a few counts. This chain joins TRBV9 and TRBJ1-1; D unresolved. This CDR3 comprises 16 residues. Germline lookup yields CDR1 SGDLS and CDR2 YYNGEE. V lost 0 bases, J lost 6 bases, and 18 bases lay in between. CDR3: CASSVGPPGVYAEAFF. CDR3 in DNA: TGTGCCAGCAGCGTAGGTCCTCCGGGAGTCTACGCTGAAGCTTTCTTT.

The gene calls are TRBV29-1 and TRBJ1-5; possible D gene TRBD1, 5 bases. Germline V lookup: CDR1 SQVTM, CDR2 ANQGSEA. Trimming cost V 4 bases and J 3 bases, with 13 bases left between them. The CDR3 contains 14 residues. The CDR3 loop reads CSVGSGGNNQPQHF. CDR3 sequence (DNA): TGCAGCGTTGGTTCCGGGGGAAACAATCAGCCCCAGCATTTT.

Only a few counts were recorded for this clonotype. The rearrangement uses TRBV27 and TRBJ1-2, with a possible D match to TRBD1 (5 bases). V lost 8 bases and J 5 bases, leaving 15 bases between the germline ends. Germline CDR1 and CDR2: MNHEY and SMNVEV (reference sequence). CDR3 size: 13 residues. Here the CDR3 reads CASGRGPGYGYTF. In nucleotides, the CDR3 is TGTGCCAGCGGGAGGGGCCCGGGGTATGGCTACACCTTC.

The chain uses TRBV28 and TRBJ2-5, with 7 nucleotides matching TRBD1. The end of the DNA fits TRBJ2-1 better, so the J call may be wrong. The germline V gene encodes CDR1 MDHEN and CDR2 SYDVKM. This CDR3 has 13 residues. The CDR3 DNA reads TGTGCCAGCAGTTTACGGACAGGCGATGAGCAGTTCTTC. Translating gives CASSLRTGDEQFF.